This is a list of T cell receptor beta chains from one sample in a study of shared clonotypes between healthy human individuals. Sequenced by immunoSEQ multiplex PCR; TCRdb stores in-frame clones only, minus some. Here the sample spans fewer than 2.5 million clones, 80% to 95% being singletons. Sequencing was done on a sample of naive CD4+ T cells from PBMCs. The receptors here all came from a man in his late teens or twenties in good health. Some clones in this sample may be carry-over from other donors' samples. The CDR3 runs from the conserved cysteine through the conserved F or W. Fields, in order: V gene, D gene, clone size, J gene, CDR3 protein, CDR3 DNA. The D gene is left open where the match is weak. Size tells how often a clone was seen (once, few, many) or the class of an expanded clone, and some rows leave it out.

>TRBV20-1|NA|NA|TRBJ1-1
CSASRVEAFF
TGCAGTGCTAGCCGTGTTGAAGCTTTCTTT
>TRBV28|NA|NA|TRBJ1-1
CASSFPLTGRTEAFF
TGTGCCAGCAGTTTCCCTCTCACCGGGAGGACTGAAGCTTTCTTT
>TRBV5-4|NA|NA|TRBJ1-2
CASSLALVTEIYGYTF
TGTGCCAGCAGCTTGGCCTTGGTGACAGAGATCTATGGCTACACCTTC
>TRBV4-2|TRBD2|NA|TRBJ2-1
CASSYELAEPYNEQFF
TGTGCCAGCAGTTACGAGCTAGCGGAACCATACAATGAGCAGTTCTTC
>TRBV5-6|NA|NA|TRBJ2-2
CASSFRILLGELFF
TGTGCCAGCAGCTTTAGGATTTTACTAGGGGAGCTGTTTTTT
>TRBV6-5|NA|NA|TRBJ2-3
CASSYLGHTTDTQYF
TGTGCCAGCAGTTACCTTGGACATACCACAGATACGCAGTATTTT
>TRBV5-4|TRBD1|NA|TRBJ2-7
CASSTQTGGGGEQYF
TGTGCCAGCAGCACGCAGACAGGGGGCGGGGGCGAGCAGTACTTC
>TRBV18|NA|NA|TRBJ2-3
CASSLPFSTDTQYF
TGTGCCAGCTCACTTCCATTTAGCACAGATACGCAGTATTTT
>TRBV5-8|TRBD1|NA|TRBJ2-2
CASSTSAGGLTGELFF
TGTGCCAGCAGCACCTCTGCAGGGGGCCTCACCGGGGAGCTGTTTTTT
>TRBV30|NA|few|TRBJ1-2
CALPTGKGGYTF
TGTGCCCTACCTACAGGGAAAGGGGGCTACACCTTC
>TRBV6-1|NA|NA|TRBJ2-3
CASSERRDTQYF
TGTGCCAGCAGTGAACGGCGAGATACGCAGTATTTT
>TRBV19|NA|few|TRBJ1-1
CASSRPSTEAFF
TGTGCCAGTAGTAGACCGTCCACTGAAGCTTTCTTT
>TRBV5-1|NA|NA|TRBJ2-7
CASSLAGQPYEQYF
TGCGCCAGCAGCTTGGCTGGACAGCCATACGAGCAGTACTTC
>TRBV4-3|TRBD2|NA|TRBJ2-5
CASSQGTGLAGVGETQYF
TGCGCCAGCAGCCAAGGAACTGGACTAGCGGGAGTTGGGGAGACCCAGTACTTC
>TRBV7-6|TRBD1|NA|TRBJ1-3
CASSPTGSSGNTIYF
TGTGCCAGCAGTCCGACAGGGAGCTCTGGAAACACCATATATTTT
>TRBV28|NA|NA|TRBJ2-7
CASRRGVGGPYEQYF
TGTGCCAGCAGACGAGGGGTTGGGGGGCCCTACGAGCAGTACTTC
>TRBV18|TRBD2|NA|TRBJ2-5
CASSPLVTSGSQETQYF
TGTGCCAGCTCACCGTTGGTGACTAGCGGGAGTCAAGAGACCCAGTACTTC
>TRBV25-1|NA|NA|TRBJ2-3
CASSFRDKSRDTQYF
TGTGCCAGCAGTTTCCGGGACAAGAGTCGGGATACGCAGTATTTT
>TRBV4-1|NA|NA|TRBJ1-2
CASSHIIVAGNGANYGYTF
TGCGCCAGCAGCCACATCATCGTGGCAGGAAACGGCGCGAACTATGGCTACACCTTC
>TRBV6-5|NA|NA|TRBJ1-1
CASRARLLRNTEAFF
TGTGCCAGCAGGGCGAGACTCCTCCGGAACACTGAAGCTTTCTTT
>TRBV9|TRBD2|NA|TRBJ2-1
CASSVASGLAGYNEQFF
TGTGCCAGCAGCGTAGCGTCCGGCCTAGCGGGTTACAATGAGCAGTTCTTC
>TRBV7-2|NA|NA|TRBJ2-6
CASSLGGGGSGANVLTF
TGTGCCAGCAGCTTAGGAGGAGGGGGCTCTGGGGCCAACGTCCTGACTTTC
>TRBV28|NA|NA|TRBJ1-5
CASQTGVDQPQHF
TGTGCCAGCCAAACAGGAGTGGATCAGCCCCAGCATTTT
>TRBV28|NA|few|TRBJ2-6
CASHASGANVLTF
TGTGCCAGCCACGCTTCTGGGGCCAACGTCCTGACTTTC
>TRBV7-7|NA|NA|TRBJ2-7
CASSLTTESYEQYF
TGTGCCAGCAGCCTAACGACGGAATCCTACGAGCAGTACTTC
>TRBV18|TRBD1|NA|TRBJ1-4
CASSSFTQGAGEKLFF
TGTGCCAGCTCATCATTCACCCAGGGGGCGGGTGAAAAACTGTTTTTT
>TRBV11-2|TRBD2|NA|TRBJ2-2
CASSSGLAGELFF
TGTGCCAGCAGCTCCGGACTAGCCGGGGAGCTGTTTTTT
>TRBV5-1|NA|NA|TRBJ1-3
CASSLGLPGNTIYF
TGCGCCAGCAGCTTGGGCCTCCCTGGAAACACCATATATTTT
>TRBV6-5|TRBD1|NA|TRBJ2-7
CASSYSRDRVWYF
TGTGCCAGCAGTTACTCGCGGGACAGGGTTTGGTACTTC
>TRBV7-8|NA|NA|TRBJ1-1
CASSLGAGNTEAFF
TGTGCCAGCAGCTTAGGGGCGGGGAACACTGAAGCTTTCTTT
>TRBV18|TRBD1|NA|TRBJ2-3
CASSRGQGVSDTQYF
TGTGCCAGCTCCCGAGGACAGGGGGTATCGGATACGCAGTATTTT
>TRBV7-2|NA|NA|TRBJ2-3
CASSFVSGPPDTQYF
TGTGCCAGCAGCTTCGTTAGCGGACCCCCAGATACGCAGTATTTT
>TRBV28|NA|NA|TRBJ2-1
CASSYRVGHEQFF
TGTGCCAGCAGTTACAGGGTCGGGCATGAGCAGTTCTTC
>TRBV7-2|TRBD2|NA|TRBJ2-2
CASSPTGLKTGELFF
TGTGCCAGCAGCCCGACGGGACTAAAAACCGGGGAGCTGTTTTTT
>TRBV5-1|TRBD1|once|TRBJ2-1
CASSLQILSGTGAPNEQFF
TGCGCCAGCAGCTTACAGATCCTCTCCGGGACAGGCGCACCCAATGAGCAGTTCTTC
>TRBV7-2|NA|NA|TRBJ2-3
CASSLVGGTDTQYF
TGTGCCAGCAGCTTAGTCGGCGGCACAGATACGCAGTATTTT
>TRBV6-5|NA|once|TRBJ1-1
CASSVRGAAEAFF
TGTGCCAGCAGTGTGCGGGGGGCCGCTGAAGCTTTCTTT
>TRBV27|TRBD1|NA|TRBJ2-7
CASSPRDRGAGYEQYF
TGTGCCAGCAGTCCTCGGGACAGGGGGGCCGGGTACGAGCAGTACTTC
>TRBV5-4|NA|NA|TRBJ2-1
CASSLEVTGTEQFF
TGTGCCAGCAGCTTGGAAGTAACGGGGACTGAGCAGTTCTTC
>TRBV7-8|TRBD2|NA|TRBJ2-2
CASSRPGLAVGGGELFF
TGTGCCAGCAGCCGCCCCGGACTAGCGGTCGGGGGCGGGGAGCTGTTTTTT
>TRBV7-8|TRBD2|NA|TRBJ2-1
CASSLIREGRDEQFF
TGTGCCAGCAGCTTAATACGGGAGGGCCGAGATGAGCAGTTCTTC
>TRBV6-6|NA|NA|TRBJ2-5
CASSSVGGGGSYF
TGTGCCAGCAGTTCCGTAGGCGGGGGCGGCTCGTACTTC
>TRBV6-5|TRBD2|NA|TRBJ2-5
CASSYSGSPETQYF
TGTGCCAGCAGTTACAGCGGGAGTCCCGAGACCCAGTACTTC
>TRBV7-9|NA|NA|TRBJ2-3
CASSLGPSTDTQYF
TGTGCCAGCAGCTTAGGACCTAGCACAGATACGCAGTATTTT
>TRBV6-1|NA|NA|TRBJ1-2
CASSGRQFYGYTF
TGTGCCAGCAGTGGCCGACAGTTCTATGGCTACACCTTC
>TRBV19|NA|few|TRBJ1-5
CASSTGGSNQPQHF
TGTGCCAGTAGTACGGGGGGAAGCAATCAGCCCCAGCATTTT
>TRBV29-1|NA|NA|TRBJ2-7
CSVGGYEQYF
TGCAGCGTTGGGGGGTACGAGCAGTACTTC
>TRBV7-3|TRBD1|NA|TRBJ1-1
CASRQGQGAAEAFF
TGTGCCAGCAGACAGGGACAGGGGGCGGCTGAAGCTTTCTTT
>TRBV29-1|NA|NA|TRBJ2-5
CSVRRGDSGETQYF
TGCAGCGTTCGGAGAGGGGACTCAGGGGAGACCCAGTACTTC
>TRBV5-8|NA|NA|TRBJ1-2
CASSLAVGYGYTF
TGTGCCAGCAGCTTGGCCGTAGGGTATGGCTACACCTTC
>TRBV4-1|NA|NA|TRBJ1-2
CASSQLPGGGGYTF
TGCGCCAGCAGCCAACTGCCGGGCGGGGGTGGCTACACCTTC
>TRBV15|NA|once|TRBJ2-7
CATSRDFDRPSYEQYF
TGTGCCACCAGCAGAGATTTTGACAGACCGTCCTACGAGCAGTACTTC
>TRBV19|NA|NA|TRBJ2-3
CASSKQVTDTQYF
TGTGCCAGTAGTAAACAGGTCACAGATACGCAGTATTTT
>TRBV2|NA|NA|TRBJ1-1
CATGTDSNTEAFF
TGTGCCACCGGAACAGATTCGAACACTGAAGCTTTCTTT